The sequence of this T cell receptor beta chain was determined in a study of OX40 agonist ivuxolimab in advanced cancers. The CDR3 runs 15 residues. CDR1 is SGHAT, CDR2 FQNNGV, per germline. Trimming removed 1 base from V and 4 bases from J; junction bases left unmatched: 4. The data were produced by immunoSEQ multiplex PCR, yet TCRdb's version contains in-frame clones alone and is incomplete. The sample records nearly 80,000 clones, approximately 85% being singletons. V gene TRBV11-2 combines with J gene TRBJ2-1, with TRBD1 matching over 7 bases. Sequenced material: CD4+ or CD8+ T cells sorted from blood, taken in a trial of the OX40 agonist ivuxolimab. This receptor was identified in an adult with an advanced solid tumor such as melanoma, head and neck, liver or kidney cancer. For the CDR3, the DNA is TGTGCCAGCAGCTTAGTGGCAGGGGGTTACAATGAGCAGTTCTTC. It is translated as CASSLVAGGYNEQFF.